This is a list of T cell receptor beta chains from one sample in a study of T-cell memory formation after mild COVID-19. A single record per CDR3 protein comes from TCRdb applying MiXCR to the 5' RACE reads. The sample holds 220,000 or so distinct CDR3 sequences, just over 9.5% seen once. The sequenced sample consisted of PBMCs or a T cell subset sorted from them (not recorded which). These receptors all come from a man between 18 and 29 years old who had mild COVID-19 (a few samples of this study predate the infection). Cell type and time point are not known. CDR3s include the opening cysteine and the closing phenylalanine or tryptophan.

V gene	J gene	CDR3 protein
TRBV7-2	TRBJ2-7	CASSLVPGLAGGYEQYF
TRBV15	TRBJ2-2	CATSREGRGVYGELFF
TRBV12-3/TRBV12-4	TRBJ1-2	CASSDGGRRGYTF
TRBV7-2	TRBJ2-5	CASRAGNWETQYF
TRBV18	TRBJ1-1	CASSPGTGGGETEAFF
TRBV7-2	TRBJ2-7	CASSLQRGSYEQYF
TRBV12-3/TRBV12-4	TRBJ2-5	CASSLVVETQYF
TRBV4-3	TRBJ2-3	CASSQGGVEDTQYF
TRBV5-1	TRBJ2-2	CASSLAVGAYTGELFF
TRBV25-1	TRBJ1-1	CASSERFTGNTEAFF
TRBV7-9	TRBJ2-1	CASSSRSVVYNEQFF
TRBV11-1	TRBJ1-1	CASSRDRGTTEAFF
TRBV20-1	TRBJ2-5	CSARDPGQGTETQYF